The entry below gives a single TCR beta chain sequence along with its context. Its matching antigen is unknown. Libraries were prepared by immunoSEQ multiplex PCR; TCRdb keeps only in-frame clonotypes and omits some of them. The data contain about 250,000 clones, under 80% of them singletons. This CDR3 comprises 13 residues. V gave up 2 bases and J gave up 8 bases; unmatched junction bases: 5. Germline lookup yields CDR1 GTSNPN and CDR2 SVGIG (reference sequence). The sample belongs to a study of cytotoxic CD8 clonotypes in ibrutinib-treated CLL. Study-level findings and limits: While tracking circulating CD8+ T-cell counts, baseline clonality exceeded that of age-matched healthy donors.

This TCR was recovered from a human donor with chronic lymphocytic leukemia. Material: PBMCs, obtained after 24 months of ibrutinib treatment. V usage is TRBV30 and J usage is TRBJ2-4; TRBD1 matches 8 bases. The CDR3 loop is CAWSRAGGHIQYF. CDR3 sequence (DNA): TGTGCCTGGAGTAGGGCAGGGGGCCACATTCAGTACTTC.